The 9 T cell receptor beta chains below were found in one sample sequenced in a study of blood T cell repertoires in COVID-19. TCRdb keeps only in-frame clones here, not all; method: immunoSEQ multiplex PCR. The sample has fewer than 90,000 clones; 75% to 90% are singletons. Specimen: peripheral blood. These receptors were collected from a male donor with acute or convalescent COVID-19.

The chain joins TRBV3-1 (or the pseudogene TRBV3-2) to TRBJ2-5, with TRBD1 identical over 8 bases. Trimming removed 1 base from V and 1 base from J; junction bases left unmatched: 2. From germline, CDR1 is LGHDT and CDR2 YNNKEL (reference sequence). The CDR3 extends over 15 amino acids. The CDR3 DNA sequence: TGTGCCAGCAGCCAAGGGGGACAGGTCCAAGAGACCCAGTACTTC. Translation gives CASSQGGQVQETQYF.

This clone appeared a single time. The chain's CDR3 is CASSQDVQGVTGELFF. The CDR3 nucleotides read TGCGCCAGCAGCCAAGATGTACAGGGGGTCACCGGGGAGCTGTTTTTT. V and J are TRBV4-1 and TRBJ2-2, with 8 bases aligning to TRBD1. The CDR3 consists of 16 residues. V shed 0 bases and J 4 bases; nucleotides not matched to a gene: 4. Germline CDR1 and CDR2: MGHRA and YSYEKL.

The V and J genes are TRBV7-9 and TRBJ2-1, with TRBD2 identical over 8 bases. Looked up from germline, CDR1 is SEHNR and CDR2 is FQNEAQ (reference sequence). The CDR3 is 14 amino acids. Trimming removed 1 base from V and 8 bases from J; junction bases left unmatched: 4. CDR3 region: CASSLGTSWYEQFF. The CDR3, as DNA: TGTGCCAGCAGCTTAGGGACTAGCTGGTATGAGCAGTTCTTC.

The V and J genes are TRBV18 and TRBJ1-5; D uncertain. This CDR3 contains 13 residues. Germline assignment: CDR1 KGHSH and CDR2 LQKENI. The V gene lost 6 bases and the J gene lost 5 bases, with 11 bases spanning the gap. CDR3: CASSVSVDQPQHF. The DNA for the CDR3 is TGTGCCAGCTCGGTGTCTGTAGATCAGCCCCAGCATTTT. The whole variable domain, remainder taken from reference TRBV18 and TRBJ1-5, is NAGVMQNPRHLVRRRGQEARLRCSPMKGHSHVYWYRQLPEEGLKFMVYLQKENIIDESGMPKERFSAEFPKEGPSILRIQQVVRGDSAAYFCASSVSVDQPQHFGDGTRLSIL.

The rearrangement uses TRBV5-6 and TRBJ1-6; 7 nucleotides match TRBD1. Germline values: CDR1 SGHDT, CDR2 YYEEEE. This CDR3 region has 14 residues. The V gene end was trimmed by 0 bases and the J gene end by 9 bases; junction bases not matched to a gene: 3. The DNA of the CDR3 is TGTGCCAGCAGCTTGGCAGGGGGTGGTTCACCCCTCCACTTT. Protein sequence: CASSLAGGGSPLHF.

J is TRBJ1-6 and V is TRBV19, with 8 bases fitting TRBD1. Germline trimming cut 6 bases from V and 7 bases from J; bases unmatched to any gene: 11. CDR3 length: 16 amino acids. The V gene's germline CDR1 is LNHDA and CDR2 SQIVND (reference sequence). CDR3 sequence (DNA): TGTGCCAGTAGCCCGACCGGGGGACAGGACAATTCACCCCTCCACTTT. Residues: CASSPTGGQDNSPLHF.

This clone was recorded a few times. CDR3 coding DNA: TGCGCCAGCCGGGGACAGGGGGGATCGAACACTGAAGCTTTCTTT. This sequence encodes CASRGQGGSNTEAFF. The rearrangement joins TRBV23-1 to TRBJ1-1, with 11 bases lining up with TRBD1. TRBV23-1 is annotated as an ORF whose role is uncertain. J lost 1 base, V lost 8 bases, and 6 bases had no gene match. This CDR3 spans 15 amino acids.

This chain links TRBV5-1 with TRBJ2-3, with D perhaps TRBD1 (6 bases). Trimming removed 0 bases at V and 5 bases at J, with 16 bases between. Germline loops: CDR1 SGHRS, CDR2 YFSETQ. This CDR3 comprises 16 residues. DNA for the CDR3: TGCGCCAGCAGCTTGGATGGGGGCGCGTTGCAAGATACGCAGTATTTT. This translates into CASSLDGGALQDTQYF.

This rearrangement joins TRBV18 to TRBJ2-7; D is unclear. In germline, CDR1 is KGHSH, CDR2 LQKENI. Trimming left V 6 bases short and J 2 bases short, with 17 bases between. The CDR3 contains 15 residues. The CDR3 DNA reads as TGTGCCAGCTCCCCGCCGAATGAGAACCCCTACGAGCAGTACTTC. As protein: CASSPPNENPYEQYF. Filled out from reference TRBV18 and TRBJ2-7, the complete variable domain reads NAGVMQNPRHLVRRRGQEARLRCSPMKGHSHVYWYRQLPEEGLKFMVYLQKENIIDESGMPKERFSAEFPKEGPSILRIQQVVRGDSAAYFCASSPPNENPYEQYFGPGTRLTVT.